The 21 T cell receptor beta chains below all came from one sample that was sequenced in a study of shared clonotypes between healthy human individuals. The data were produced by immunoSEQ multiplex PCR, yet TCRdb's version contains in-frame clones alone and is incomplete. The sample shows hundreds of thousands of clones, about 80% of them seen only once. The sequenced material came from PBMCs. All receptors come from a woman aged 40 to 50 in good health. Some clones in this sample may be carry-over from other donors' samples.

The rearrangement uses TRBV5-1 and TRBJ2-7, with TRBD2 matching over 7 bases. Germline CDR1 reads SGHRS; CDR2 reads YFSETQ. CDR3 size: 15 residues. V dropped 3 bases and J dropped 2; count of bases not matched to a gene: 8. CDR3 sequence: CASSSTTSVAYEQYF. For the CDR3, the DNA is TGCGCCAGCAGCTCCACTACTAGCGTAGCCTACGAGCAGTACTTC.

Written as DNA, the CDR3 is TGTGCCAGCAGGTCAGGGGCGGCCGAAAAACTGTTTTTT. Protein sequence: CASRSGAAEKLFF. The chain recombines TRBV28 with TRBJ1-4; D may be TRBD1 (6 bases). CDR1 and CDR2 (germline): MDHEN, SYDVKM. Trimming cost V 6 bases and J 8 bases, with 13 bases left between them. CDR3 size: 13 residues.

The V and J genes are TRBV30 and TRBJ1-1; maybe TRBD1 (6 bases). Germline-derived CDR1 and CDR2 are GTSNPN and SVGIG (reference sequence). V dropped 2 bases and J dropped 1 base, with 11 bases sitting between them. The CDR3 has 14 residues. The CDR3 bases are TGTGCCTGGAGTATTGACAGGAGGAACACTGAAGCTTTCTTT. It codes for CAWSIDRRNTEAFF.

CDR3 bases: TGTGCCAGTGGCCAGAGGGACCCTCCTTACGAGCAGTACTTC. This encodes CASGQRDPPYEQYF. This rearrangement joins TRBV19 to TRBJ2-7, with D possibly being TRBD1 or TRBD2 (5 bases each). Germline lookup yields CDR1 LNHDA and CDR2 SQIVND (reference sequence). Deletions cut 8 bases from V and 4 bases from J, with 18 bases between. CDR3 size: 14 residues.

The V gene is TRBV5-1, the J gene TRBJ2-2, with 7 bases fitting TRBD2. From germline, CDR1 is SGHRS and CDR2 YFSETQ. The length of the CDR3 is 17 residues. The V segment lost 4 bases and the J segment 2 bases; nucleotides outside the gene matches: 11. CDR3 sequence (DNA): TGCGCCAGCAGCCCCTCAGCCCGGGGGGACAACACCGGGGAGCTGTTTTTT. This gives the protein CASSPSARGDNTGELFF.

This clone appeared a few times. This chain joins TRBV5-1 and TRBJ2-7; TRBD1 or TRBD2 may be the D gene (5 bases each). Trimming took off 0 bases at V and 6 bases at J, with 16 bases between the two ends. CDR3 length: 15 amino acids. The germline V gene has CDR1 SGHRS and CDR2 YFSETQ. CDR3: CASSLEGTRGSEQYF. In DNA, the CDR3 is TGCGCCAGCAGCTTGGAAGGGACGAGAGGGTCCGAGCAGTACTTC.

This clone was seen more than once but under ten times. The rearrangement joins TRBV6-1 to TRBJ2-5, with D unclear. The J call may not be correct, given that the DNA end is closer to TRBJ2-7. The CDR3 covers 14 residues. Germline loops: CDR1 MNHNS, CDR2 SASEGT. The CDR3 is CASSSFLTSYEQYF. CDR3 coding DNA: TGTGCCAGCAGCTCTTTCTTGACCTCCTACGAGCAGTACTTC.

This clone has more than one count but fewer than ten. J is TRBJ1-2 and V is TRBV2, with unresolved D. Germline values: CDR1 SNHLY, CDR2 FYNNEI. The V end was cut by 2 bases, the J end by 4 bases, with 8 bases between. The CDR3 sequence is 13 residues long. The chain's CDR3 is CASSEPTVYGYTF. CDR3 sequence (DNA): TGTGCCAGCAGTGAACCGACGGTCTATGGCTACACCTTC.

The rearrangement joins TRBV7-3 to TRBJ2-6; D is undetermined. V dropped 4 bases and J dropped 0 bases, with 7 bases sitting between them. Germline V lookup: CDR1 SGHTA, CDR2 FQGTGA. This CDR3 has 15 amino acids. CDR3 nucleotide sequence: TGTGCCAGCAGCTGGGCCGACTCTGGGGCCAACGTCCTGACTTTC. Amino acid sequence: CASSWADSGANVLTF.

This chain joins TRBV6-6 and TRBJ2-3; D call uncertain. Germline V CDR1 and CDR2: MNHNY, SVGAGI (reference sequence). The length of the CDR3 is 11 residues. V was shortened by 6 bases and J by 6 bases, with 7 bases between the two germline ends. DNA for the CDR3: TGTGCCAGCAGCTACATCGATACGCAGTATTTT. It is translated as CASSYIDTQYF.

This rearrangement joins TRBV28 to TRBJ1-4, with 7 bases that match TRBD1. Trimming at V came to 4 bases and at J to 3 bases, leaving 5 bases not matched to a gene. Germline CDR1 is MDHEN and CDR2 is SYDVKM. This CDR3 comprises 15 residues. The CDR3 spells CASSSRDRSNEKLFF. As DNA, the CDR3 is TGTGCCAGCAGTTCCCGGGACAGATCTAATGAAAAACTGTTTTTT.

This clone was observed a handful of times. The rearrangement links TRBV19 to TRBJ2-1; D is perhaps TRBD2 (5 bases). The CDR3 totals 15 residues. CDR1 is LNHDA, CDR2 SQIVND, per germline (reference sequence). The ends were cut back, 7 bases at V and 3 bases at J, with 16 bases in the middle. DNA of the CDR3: TGTGCCAGTAATCTAGCCGTGGGGAGCTACAATGAGCAGTTCTTC. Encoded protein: CASNLAVGSYNEQFF. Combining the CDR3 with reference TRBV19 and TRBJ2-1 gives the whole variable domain DGGITQSPKYLFRKEGQNVTLSCEQNLNHDAMYWYRQDPGQGLRLIYYSQIVNDFQKGDIAEGYSVSREKKESFPLTVTSAQKNPTAFYLCASNLAVGSYNEQFFGPGTRLTVL.

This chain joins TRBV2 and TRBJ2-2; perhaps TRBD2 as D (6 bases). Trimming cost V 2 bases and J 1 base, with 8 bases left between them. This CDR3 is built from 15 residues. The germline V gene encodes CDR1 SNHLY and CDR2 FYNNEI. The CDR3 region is CASSEFSGNTGELFF. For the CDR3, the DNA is TGTGCCAGCAGTGAATTTAGCGGGAACACCGGGGAGCTGTTTTTT. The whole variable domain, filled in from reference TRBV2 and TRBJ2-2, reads EPEVTQTPSHQVTQMGQEVILRCVPISNHLYFYWYRQILGQKVEFLVSFYNNEISEKSEIFDDQFSVERPDGSNFTLKIRSTKLEDSAMYFCASSEFSGNTGELFFGEGSRLTVL.

DNA for the CDR3: TGTGCCAGTAGTGTACGACAGGGGCGATACGAGCAGTACTTC. Translating it yields CASSVRQGRYEQYF. This chain links TRBV19 with TRBJ2-7, with 8 bases lining up with TRBD1. V trimming: 5 bases; J trimming: 4 bases; junction bases outside the gene matches: 7. The CDR3 has 14 residues. Germline assignment: CDR1 LNHDA and CDR2 SQIVND (reference sequence). The full variable domain, with the rest looked up from reference TRBV19 and TRBJ2-7, is DGGITQSPKYLFRKEGQNVTLSCEQNLNHDAMYWYRQDPGQGLRLIYYSQIVNDFQKGDIAEGYSVSREKKESFPLTVTSAQKNPTAFYLCASSVRQGRYEQYFGPGTRLTVT.

The CDR3 DNA reads as TGCAGTGCTAGTACACGGGGGACCCAGTACTTC. Residues: CSASTRGTQYF. The V gene is TRBV20-1, the J gene TRBJ2-5, with a weak D call TRBD2 (5 bases). The CDR3 spans 11 residues. Germline lookup yields CDR1 DFQATT and CDR2 SNEGSKA (reference sequence). V shed 3 bases and J shed 7 bases, with 9 bases lying between them.

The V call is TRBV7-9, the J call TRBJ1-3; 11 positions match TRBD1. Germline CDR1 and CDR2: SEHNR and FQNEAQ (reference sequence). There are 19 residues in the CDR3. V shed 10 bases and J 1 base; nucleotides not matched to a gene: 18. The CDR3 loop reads CATHESYRTGGRSGNTIYF. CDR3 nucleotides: TGTGCCACCCATGAATCCTACCGGACAGGGGGCAGATCTGGAAACACCATATATTTT.

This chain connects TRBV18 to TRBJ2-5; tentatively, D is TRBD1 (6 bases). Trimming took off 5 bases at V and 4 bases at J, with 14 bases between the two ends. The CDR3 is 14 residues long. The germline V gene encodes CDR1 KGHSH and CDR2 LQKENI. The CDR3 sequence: CASSKDRRGETQYF. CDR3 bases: TGTGCCAGCTCAAAGGACAGAAGGGGAGAGACCCAGTACTTC.

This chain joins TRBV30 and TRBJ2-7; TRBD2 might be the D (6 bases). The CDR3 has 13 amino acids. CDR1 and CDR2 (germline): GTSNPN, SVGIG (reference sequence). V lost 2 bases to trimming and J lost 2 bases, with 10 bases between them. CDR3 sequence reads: CAWSLGRTYEQYF. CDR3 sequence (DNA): TGTGCCTGGAGTTTAGGGAGGACCTACGAGCAGTACTTC. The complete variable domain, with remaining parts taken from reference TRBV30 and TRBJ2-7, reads SQTIHQWPATLVQPVGSPLSLECTVEGTSNPNLYWYRQAAGRGLQLLFYSVGIGQISSEVPQNLSASRPQDRQFILSSKKLLLSDSGFYLCAWSLGRTYEQYFGPGTRLTVT.

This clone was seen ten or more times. CDR3: CASSALDREGEQFF. CDR3 in DNA: TGTGCCAGCTCAGCTCTTGACAGGGAAGGTGAGCAGTTCTTC. The chain couples TRBV18 to TRBJ2-1, with 7 bases that match TRBD1. The V gene's germline CDR1 is KGHSH and CDR2 LQKENI. V lost 5 bases to trimming and J lost 9 bases; unmatched junction nucleotides: 10. The CDR3 sequence is 14 residues long.

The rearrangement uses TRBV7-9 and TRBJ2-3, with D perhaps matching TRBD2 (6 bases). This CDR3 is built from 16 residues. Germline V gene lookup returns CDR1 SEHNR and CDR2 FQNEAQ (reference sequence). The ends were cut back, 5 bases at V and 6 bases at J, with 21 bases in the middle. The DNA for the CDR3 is TGTGCCAGCAGCCCCCCGGGACTTCCTCCTCTGGATACGCAGTATTTT. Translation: CASSPPGLPPLDTQYF.

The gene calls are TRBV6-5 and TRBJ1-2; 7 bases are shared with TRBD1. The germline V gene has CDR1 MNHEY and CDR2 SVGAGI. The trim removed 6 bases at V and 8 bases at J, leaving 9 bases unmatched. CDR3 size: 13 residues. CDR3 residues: CASSWDSGGGYTF. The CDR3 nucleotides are TGTGCCAGCAGCTGGGACAGTGGGGGAGGCTACACCTTC.